The rows below give T cell receptor beta chains drawn from one sample of a study of blood T cell repertoires in COVID-19. The repertoire was sequenced with immunoSEQ multiplex PCR; TCRdb's copy has only in-frame clones and lacks some. The sample consists of 240,000 or so clones, approximately 86% of them appearing once. Sequenced: peripheral blood. Receptor source: a woman in her twenties or thirties with acute or convalescent COVID-19. Each CDR3 is given with its conserved first and last residue. A D gene is named only where the DNA matches it firmly. Not all rows give a size; the values are once, few, many and, for expanded clones, a class.

V gene	D gene	clone size	J gene	CDR3 protein	CDR3 DNA
TRBV3-1/TRBV3-2	.	few	TRBJ2-7	CASSPPTTGRRYEQYF	TGTGCCAGCAGCCCGCCTACGACAGGGAGGCGATACGAGCAGTACTTC
TRBV19	TRBD2	.	TRBJ2-2	CATARGAGAGELFF	TGTGCCACCGCTCGAGGAGCGGGAGCCGGGGAGCTGTTTTTT
TRBV7-3	TRBD2	.	TRBJ2-5	CASSLTGLGKQETQYF	TGTGCCAGCAGCCTAACGGGACTAGGCAAACAAGAGACCCAGTACTTC
TRBV30	TRBD1	once	TRBJ1-5	CAWTDRLNQPQHF	TGTGCCTGGACGGACAGGCTTAATCAGCCCCAGCATTTT
TRBV30	.	.	TRBJ1-3	CAWSLSRGSRGNTIYF	TGTGCCTGGAGCCTTTCCAGGGGATCGAGGGGAAACACCATATATTTT
TRBV3-1/TRBV3-2	TRBD2	.	TRBJ2-1	CASSQDGPLADYNEQFF	TGTGCCAGCAGCCAAGACGGACCACTAGCGGACTACAATGAGCAGTTCTTC
TRBV6-2/TRBV6-3	.	few	TRBJ2-5	CASSYSEKDPPYF	TGTGCCAGCAGTTACTCGGAGAAAGACCCCCCTTACTTC
TRBV7-8	TRBD2	few	TRBJ2-3	CASSPWREIDTQYF	TGTGCCAGCAGCCCCTGGCGGGAGATAGATACGCAGTATTTT
TRBV18	.	.	TRBJ1-1	CASSPLGDLGTEAFF	TGTGCCAGCTCACCACTGGGGGACTTAGGCACTGAAGCTTTCTTT
TRBV7-3	TRBD2	.	TRBJ2-1	CASSRAGADEQFF	TGTGCCAGCAGCCGAGCGGGGGCCGATGAGCAGTTCTTC
TRBV20-1	.	.	TRBJ1-2	CSVSPYTGGYTF	TGCAGTGTTAGTCCCTATACCGGGGGCTACACCTTC
TRBV13	TRBD1	.	TRBJ2-1	CASSFGQGARGNEQFF	TGTGCCAGCAGCTTCGGACAGGGGGCTAGGGGCAATGAGCAGTTCTTC
TRBV10-3	TRBD2	.	TRBJ2-5	CAISKGLAGEEKTQYF	TGTGCCATCAGTAAGGGACTAGCGGGAGAGGAAAAGACCCAGTACTTC
TRBV27	.	.	TRBJ2-7	CASSPPAGEQYF	TGTGCCAGCAGTCCCCCCGCAGGTGAGCAGTACTTC
TRBV19	TRBD1	once	TRBJ1-1	CASSPDRGSSEAFF	TGTGCCAGTAGTCCCGACAGGGGCAGTTCTGAAGCTTTCTTT
TRBV9	TRBD2	.	TRBJ2-1	CASSVEQRGTSSEQFF	TGTGCCAGCAGCGTAGAGCAGCGGGGGACTAGCAGTGAGCAGTTCTTC
TRBV11-3	.	.	TRBJ2-2	CASSLGRTGELFF	TGTGCCAGCAGCTTAGGGAGGACCGGGGAGCTGTTTTTT
TRBV7-2	TRBD2	.	TRBJ2-5	CASSQTSGSLETQYF	TGTGCCAGCAGCCAGACTAGCGGGAGCCTTGAGACCCAGTACTTC
TRBV27	.	.	TRBJ1-1	CASSHFTGTEAFF	TGTGCCAGCAGTCACTTTACGGGGACTGAAGCTTTCTTT
TRBV2	.	few	TRBJ1-2	CASSPGAFGYTF	TGTGCCAGCAGTCCAGGGGCTTTTGGCTACACCTTC
TRBV19	TRBD1	.	TRBJ2-1	CASSMGQVYNEQFF	TGTGCCAGTAGTATGGGACAGGTCTACAATGAGCAGTTCTTC
TRBV18	TRBD1	.	TRBJ1-1	CASSQRTGRRISTEAFF	TGTGCCAGCTCACAAAGGACAGGGAGGAGGATATCCACTGAAGCTTTCTTT
TRBV7-8	TRBD1	.	TRBJ1-5	CASSLDRQGNQPQHF	TGTGCCAGCAGCTTAGATAGACAGGGGAATCAGCCCCAGCATTTT
TRBV5-1	.	.	TRBJ1-1	CASSPERQKNTEAFF	TGCGCCAGCAGCCCAGAGCGACAGAAAAACACTGAAGCTTTCTTT